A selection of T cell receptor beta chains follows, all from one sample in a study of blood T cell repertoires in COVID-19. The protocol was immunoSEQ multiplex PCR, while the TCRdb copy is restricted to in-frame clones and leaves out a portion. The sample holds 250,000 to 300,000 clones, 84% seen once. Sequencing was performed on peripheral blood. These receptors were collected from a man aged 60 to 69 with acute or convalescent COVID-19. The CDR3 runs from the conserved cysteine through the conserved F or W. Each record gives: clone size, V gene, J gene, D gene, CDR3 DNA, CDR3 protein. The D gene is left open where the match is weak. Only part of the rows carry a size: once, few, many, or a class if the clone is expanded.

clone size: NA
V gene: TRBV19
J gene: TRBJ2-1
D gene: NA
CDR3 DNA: TGTGCCAGTAGGTACTCAATCTCCTACAATGAGCAGTTCTTC
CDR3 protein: CASRYSISYNEQFF

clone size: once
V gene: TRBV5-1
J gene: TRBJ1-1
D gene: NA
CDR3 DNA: TGCGCCAGCAAAGGTGACAGGCAAGCTTTCTTT
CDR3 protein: CASKGDRQAFF

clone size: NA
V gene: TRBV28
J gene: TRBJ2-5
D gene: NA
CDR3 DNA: TGTGCCAGCCTGCGAGGGGGTCTCTCCCAAGAGACCCAGTACTTC
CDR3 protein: CASLRGGLSQETQYF

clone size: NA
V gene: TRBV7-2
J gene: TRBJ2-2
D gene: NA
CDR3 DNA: TGTGCCAGCAGCTTAGCTAGGGGGAACACCGGGGAGCTGTTTTTT
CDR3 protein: CASSLARGNTGELFF

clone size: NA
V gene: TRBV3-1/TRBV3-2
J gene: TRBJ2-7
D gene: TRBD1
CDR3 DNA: TGTGCCAGCAGCCCCGGACAGGGCGGGGAGCAGTACTTC
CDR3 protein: CASSPGQGGEQYF

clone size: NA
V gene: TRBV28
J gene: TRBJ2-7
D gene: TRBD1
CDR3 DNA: TGTGCCAGCAGTCAAAAAGGGGGCGGTTACGAGCAGTACTTC
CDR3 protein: CASSQKGGGYEQYF

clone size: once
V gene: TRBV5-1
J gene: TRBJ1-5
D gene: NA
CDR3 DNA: TGCGCCAGCAGCTTGGCGGGGGGGCGCAATCAGCCCCAGCATTTT
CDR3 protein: CASSLAGGRNQPQHF

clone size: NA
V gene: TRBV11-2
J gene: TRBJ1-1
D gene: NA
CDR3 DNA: TGTGCCAGCAGGATGACAGGTGAACACACTGAAGCTTTCTTT
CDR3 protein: CASRMTGEHTEAFF

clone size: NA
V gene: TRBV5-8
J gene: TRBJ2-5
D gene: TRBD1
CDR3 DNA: TGTGCCAGCAGCTTAGTAGGGGGCGGAGAGACCCAGTACTTC
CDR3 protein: CASSLVGGGETQYF

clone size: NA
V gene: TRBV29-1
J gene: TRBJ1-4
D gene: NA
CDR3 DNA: TGCAGCGTTGAAGATTGGGGGGAGGGGAGTGAAAAACTGTTTTTT
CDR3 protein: CSVEDWGEGSEKLFF

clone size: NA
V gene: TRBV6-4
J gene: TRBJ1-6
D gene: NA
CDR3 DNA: TGTGCCAGCAGTGACATTACCTATAATTCACCCCTCCACTTT
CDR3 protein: CASSDITYNSPLHF

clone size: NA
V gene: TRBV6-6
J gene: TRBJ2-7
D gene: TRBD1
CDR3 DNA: TGTGCCAGCAGTCCGGGACAGGGGGCGCGTGAGCAGTACTTC
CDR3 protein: CASSPGQGAREQYF

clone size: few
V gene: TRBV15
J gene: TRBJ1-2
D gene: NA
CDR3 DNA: TGTGCCACCCGTTTTGCGGGGGTGATCTATGGCTACACCTTC
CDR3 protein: CATRFAGVIYGYTF

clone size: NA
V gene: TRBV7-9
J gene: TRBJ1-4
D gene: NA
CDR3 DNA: TGTGCCAGCAGCTTATATTACAGGACCGGGACTAATGAAAAACTGTTTTTT
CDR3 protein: CASSLYYRTGTNEKLFF

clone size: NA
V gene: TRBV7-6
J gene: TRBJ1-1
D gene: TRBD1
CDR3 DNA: TGTGCCAGCAGCCAAGGACAGGGGGGGAACACTGAAGCTTTCTTT
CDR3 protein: CASSQGQGGNTEAFF

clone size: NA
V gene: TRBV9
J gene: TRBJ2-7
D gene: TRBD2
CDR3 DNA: TGTGCCAGCAGCGTAGAAGGACTAGCGGGTGGTCAGTACTTC
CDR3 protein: CASSVEGLAGGQYF

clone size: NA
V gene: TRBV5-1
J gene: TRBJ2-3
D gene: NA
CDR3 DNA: TGCGCCAGCAGCTTAGGACAGAGCACAGATACGCAGTATTTT
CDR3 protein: CASSLGQSTDTQYF

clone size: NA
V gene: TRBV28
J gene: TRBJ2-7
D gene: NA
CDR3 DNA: TGTGCCAGCAGTTCCGACAACCGCTACGAGCAGTACTTC
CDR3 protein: CASSSDNRYEQYF